This is a list of T cell receptor beta chains from one sample in a study of cytomegalovirus exposure and HLA in healthy donors. Libraries were prepared by immunoSEQ multiplex PCR; TCRdb keeps only in-frame clonotypes and omits some of them. This table holds 150,000 or so clones, 94% found once. Sequencing input: PBMCs. The receptor set was obtained from a young man in good health and CMV-seropositive. Each CDR3 is given with its conserved first and last residue.

J gene,V gene,CDR3 protein
TRBJ1-2,TRBV4-2,CASRETGDGYTF
TRBJ2-7,TRBV4-1,CASSQGGTGGAYEQYF
TRBJ2-1,TRBV4-1,CASSQGQGAFHEQFF
TRBJ1-1,TRBV4-1,CASSQGVRDRVSTEAFF
TRBJ1-1,TRBV5-6,CASSWGDTEAFF
TRBJ2-5,TRBV18,CASSDPAGETQYF
TRBJ2-7,TRBV28,CASCIGGTYYEQYF
TRBJ2-7,TRBV28,CASSLSQGVGYEQYF
TRBJ2-3,TRBV30,CAWGALVAGTDTQYF
TRBJ2-7,TRBV7-2,CASSWGQGLDEQYF
TRBJ1-4,TRBV29-1,CSVMFDSVAEKLFF
TRBJ1-2,TRBV4-1,CASSPGQVGYGYTF
TRBJ2-1,TRBV30,CAWSIGTSGNEQFF
TRBJ2-1,TRBV28,CASWSGSYNEQFF
TRBJ2-7,TRBV11-2,CASSAGRWAHEQYF
TRBJ2-7,TRBV21-1,CASSKAPGGPGEQYF
TRBJ2-7,TRBV7-2,CASSLAATGTAYEQYF
TRBJ2-7,TRBV15,CATSSQPGLAGGPMNEQYF
TRBJ1-4,TRBV2,CASKSPEVRYEKLFF
TRBJ1-1,TRBV5-1,CASSSGQGLTEAFF
TRBJ2-1,TRBV13,CASSLSPNRPGEQFF
TRBJ2-7,TRBV10-3,CAIRGRAGFEQYF
TRBJ2-7,TRBV13,CASSLRTSGTDEQYF
TRBJ1-5,TRBV5-6,CASSLGSGVQPQHF
TRBJ2-7,TRBV28,CASSRPRQGHYEQYF
TRBJ2-3,TRBV5-4,CASSSGQTRSTDTQYF
TRBJ1-2,TRBV27,CASSLRGGTGDAYGYTF
TRBJ2-5,TRBV2,CASNAQTKGETQYF
TRBJ2-3,TRBV6-5,CASRSPRGQYF
TRBJ2-3,TRBV5-4,CASSLAQGTDTQYF
TRBJ2-5,TRBV5-4,CASRPVGTSGETQYF
TRBJ2-2,TRBV19,CASSMLAGGPGELFF
TRBJ1-2,TRBV7-2,CASSLGGTGTNYGYTF
TRBJ2-7,TRBV7-8,CASSIDRGPSYEQYF
TRBJ2-3,TRBV5-6,CASSRGGQGIDTQYF
TRBJ2-1,TRBV4-1,CASSRAGTSGPNEQFF
TRBJ2-3,TRBV5-1,CASKKPGLGTDTQYF
TRBJ2-7,TRBV5-1,CASSYGGSGSYEQYF
TRBJ1-2,TRBV28,CASAPGGRRGYTF
TRBJ1-4,TRBV6-1,CASSPDRGTEKLFF
TRBJ2-7,TRBV6-1,CASSEEGTAYEQYF
TRBJ1-4,TRBV28,CASSFHGQGHEKLFF
TRBJ2-1,TRBV5-1,CASRGQGSSIEQFF
TRBJ1-6,TRBV6-5,CASSYSTRGSNSPLHF
TRBJ2-7,TRBV5-1,CASSSGGGGSYEQYF
TRBJ2-5,TRBV28,CASREGETQYF
TRBJ2-7,TRBV13,CASSPGQGMGEQYF
TRBJ2-3,TRBV29-1,CSVMRGVGDTQYF
TRBJ1-4,TRBV28,CASTRTGGGLGEKLFF
TRBJ2-7,TRBV7-9,CASSSLTDSYEQYF
TRBJ2-1,TRBV10-1,CASRVGRVAGVREQFF
TRBJ1-1,TRBV28,CASSLGEPGEAFF
TRBJ1-2,TRBV2,CASSEEGGRTNYGYTF